This T cell receptor beta chain emerged from a study of cytomegalovirus exposure and HLA in healthy donors. Vbeta (60) and Jbeta (13) primers were used in the PCR. Clones were read by immunoSEQ multiplex PCR, and TCRdb kept only the in-frame ones, dropping some. Here the sample spans around 94,000 clones, about 88% being singletons. Trimming pared 8 bases from V and 0 bases from J, leaving 9 bases between. This CDR3 spans 13 amino acids. Germline V CDR1 and CDR2: LNHDA, SQIVND (reference sequence). Notes on the study in general: Within an earlier analysis, most TCR beta V segments proved productive either about 90% or about 30% of the time. Available immune exposure information was restricted to CMV serostatus only. Researchers counted roughly 160 TCR beta chains as cytomegalovirus-associated. Presence/absence results assume similar sequencing depth per donor, which may not hold.

Comments on this clone: Its target is not known.

The sequenced material came from PBMCs. The receptor comes from a young man in good health and CMV-seronegative. This chain joins TRBV19 and TRBJ2-3; D is possibly TRBD2 (5 bases). In nucleotides, the CDR3 is TGTGCCAGTCGACTACCTAGCACAGATACGCAGTATTTT. It is translated as CASRLPSTDTQYF.